Listed below are T cell receptor beta chains from one sample, sequenced in a study of Ad26.COV2.S vaccination and SARS-CoV-2 variants. Clones were read by immunoSEQ multiplex PCR, and TCRdb kept only the in-frame ones, dropping some. The sample contains about 350,000 clones, under 95% of which appear only once. Sequenced here: peripheral blood, sampled after recovery from COVID-19. All receptors derive from a human donor who had recovered from COVID-19. The CDR3 runs from the conserved cysteine through the conserved F or W. D genes are given only for firm matches. Only part of the rows carry a size: once, few, many, or a class if the clone is expanded.

DNA | CDR3 | V | D | J | size | length
TGTGCCAGCAGTTCCTTCATTAGCTCCTACAATGAGCAGTTCTTC | CASSSFISSYNEQFF | TRBV27 | - | TRBJ2-1 | - | 15
TGTGCCAGCAGCTTCGGAACAGGCCTTTACGAGCAGTACTTC | CASSFGTGLYEQYF | TRBV5-6 | - | TRBJ2-7 | medium-sized | 14
TGTGCCAGCAGCTTAGCCGGGACAGGGGCCAACTATGGCTACACCTTC | CASSLAGTGANYGYTF | TRBV7-2 | TRBD1 | TRBJ1-2 | - | 16
TGTGCCAGCACCCTAGCGGGGGGCGGTTCAGATACGCAGTATTTT | CASTLAGGGSDTQYF | TRBV6-6 | TRBD2 | TRBJ2-3 | - | 15
TGCGCCAGCACCCCCCTACACGACAGGGGCTCAGCTTTCTTT | CASTPLHDRGSAFF | TRBV10-2 | TRBD1 | TRBJ1-1 | - | 14
TGCGCCAGCAGCCAAGCGGAGTGGGGGGGTCCAGATGAGCAGTTCTTC | CASSQAEWGGPDEQFF | TRBV4-3 | TRBD2 | TRBJ2-1 | - | 16
TGTGCCAGCAGCGTTGACGGTCTCCAGGAAAAACTGTTTTTT | CASSVDGLQEKLFF | TRBV9 | - | TRBJ1-4 | - | 14
TGCGCCAGCAGCACCAGGGAACCCAATGAGCAGTTCTTC | CASSTREPNEQFF | TRBV5-1 | - | TRBJ2-1 | - | 13
TGTGCCAGCAGCTTAGTGGTAAACACCATATATTTT | CASSLVVNTIYF | TRBV7-9 | - | TRBJ1-3 | - | 12
TGTGCCAGCAGTGATGGGCCAGGGGGACACCTGAACACTGAAGCTTTCTTT | CASSDGPGGHLNTEAFF | TRBV6-1 | TRBD1 | TRBJ1-1 | - | 17
TGTGCCACCAGTGCCGCGCGGGCAGGTCCCAATCAGCCCCAGCATTTT | CATSAARAGPNQPQHF | TRBV24-1 | - | TRBJ1-5 | - | 16
TGTGCCAGCAGTCTCGGACAGGGTCTCAGCGAAAAACTGTTTTTT | CASSLGQGLSEKLFF | TRBV6-5 | TRBD1 | TRBJ1-4 | - | 15
TGTGCCAGCAGACTGGGACAGGGGACTGGAAACACCATATATTTT | CASRLGQGTGNTIYF | TRBV27 | TRBD1 | TRBJ1-3 | - | 15
TGTGCCAGCAGCGCCTTGGACAGGACAAACACTGAAGCTTTCTTT | CASSALDRTNTEAFF | TRBV9 | TRBD1 | TRBJ1-1 | - | 15
TGTGCCAGCAGTTACGGCAGGGAGCTTGCCGCCGGGGAGCTGTTTTTT | CASSYGRELAAGELFF | TRBV6-5 | - | TRBJ2-2 | - | 16
TGTGCCAGCAGCCAACGCGGGGGGGCCTCAGGCAATGAGCAGTTCTTC | CASSQRGGASGNEQFF | TRBV3-1/TRBV3-2 | TRBD2 | TRBJ2-1 | - | 16
TGTGCCAGCAGCTCTCTCTACGGGGGGCGCGACTATGGCTACACCTTC | CASSSLYGGRDYGYTF | TRBV7-8 | - | TRBJ1-2 | few | 16
TGTGCCAGCAGTGTGGACAGGGGTGATTCACCCCTCCACTTT | CASSVDRGDSPLHF | TRBV9 | TRBD1 | TRBJ1-6 | - | 14
TGTGCCAGCAGCGGAGGGGGGAACACTGAAGCTTTCTTT | CASSGGGNTEAFF | TRBV5-6 | - | TRBJ1-1 | once | 13
TGCAGCGTTGTCCGGGACCTAAGAGGCTACACCTTC | CSVVRDLRGYTF | TRBV29-1 | - | TRBJ1-2 | - | 12
TGTGCCAGTAGTAGACGTAAGACGCCTAGGGATGAAAAACTGTTTTTT | CASSRRKTPRDEKLFF | TRBV19 | - | TRBJ1-4 | - | 16
TGTGCCAGCAGCCAAGCCACGGACAGGGGCGGGGACTATGGCTACACCTTC | CASSQATDRGGDYGYTF | TRBV4-2 | TRBD1 | TRBJ1-2 | - | 17
TGTGCCAGTAGGGTTAGCGGAGCCTTCACAGATACGCAGTATTTT | CASRVSGAFTDTQYF | TRBV19 | - | TRBJ2-3 | - | 15
TGTGCCAGCAGTCAAGCGCAGGGTGAGAGGAATTCACCCCTCCACTTT | CASSQAQGERNSPLHF | TRBV7-6 | - | TRBJ1-6 | - | 16
TGTGCCAGCAGCCTCCGAGGACAGCCGGTGTCCTACACCTTC | CASSLRGQPVSYTF | TRBV3-1/TRBV3-2 | - | TRBJ1-2 | - | 14
TGTGCCAGCAGTCCGAGTTGGGGAACTGGAAACACCATATATTTT | CASSPSWGTGNTIYF | TRBV7-2 | - | TRBJ1-3 | - | 15
TGCGCCGCACGGGACAAAGGGAACTATGGCTACACCTTC | CAARDKGNYGYTF | TRBV10-2 | - | TRBJ1-2 | - | 13
TGTGCCAGCAGCTTATTGAGGGGGATTAACTATGGCTACACCTTC | CASSLLRGINYGYTF | TRBV7-9 | - | TRBJ1-2 | - | 15
TGCAGTGCTAGTAGGACTAGCGCCGGAGATACGCAGTATTTT | CSASRTSAGDTQYF | TRBV20-1 | TRBD2 | TRBJ2-3 | - | 14
TGTGCCAGCAGTTCAGGGTATGAGGGCTACACCTTC | CASSSGYEGYTF | TRBV6-6 | - | TRBJ1-2 | - | 12
TGCGCCAGCAGCTTGCCCACCACAGATACGCAGTATTTT | CASSLPTTDTQYF | TRBV5-1 | - | TRBJ2-3 | - | 13
TGTGCCAGCAGCGTAGTTGGGGGGAGCACAGATACGCAGTATTTT | CASSVVGGSTDTQYF | TRBV9 | - | TRBJ2-3 | - | 15
TGCGCCAGCAGCTTGCGGGGGACAGGGGGCCTAAATGAGCAGTTCTTC | CASSLRGTGGLNEQFF | TRBV5-1 | TRBD1 | TRBJ2-1 | - | 16
TGTGCCAGCAGGCACAACCTCAGGGGACTCGAGCAGTACTTC | CASRHNLRGLEQYF | TRBV5-5 | - | TRBJ2-7 | - | 14
TGTGCCAGCAGCGCCCCGACTAGCGGGGCCACAGATACGCAGTATTTT | CASSAPTSGATDTQYF | TRBV7-9 | TRBD2 | TRBJ2-3 | - | 16
TGTGCCAGTAGTATACGGCAGGAACATGAAAAACTGTTTTTT | CASSIRQEHEKLFF | TRBV19 | - | TRBJ1-4 | - | 14
TGTGCCAGCAGCCACGCACTCCGGGGACAGGGGGCCGATGGCTACACCTTC | CASSHALRGQGADGYTF | TRBV27 | TRBD1 | TRBJ1-2 | - | 17
TGTGCCAGCAGCTTGGCCTCGCCCGGGAACGGCTACGAGCAGTACTTC | CASSLASPGNGYEQYF | TRBV5-5 | - | TRBJ2-7 | - | 16
TGTGCCAGCAGTTTCAAACAGAACATGAACACTGAAGCTTTCTTT | CASSFKQNMNTEAFF | TRBV27 | - | TRBJ1-1 | - | 15
TGTGCCAGCAGCCACCGGACCGTCCCCCCAGATACGCAGTATTTT | CASSHRTVPPDTQYF | TRBV3-1/TRBV3-2 | - | TRBJ2-3 | - | 15
TGTGCCAGCAACCCTAACTATGAGCAGTTCTTC | CASNPNYEQFF | TRBV7-9 | - | TRBJ2-1 | once | 11
TGTGCCAGTAGTATAGTTCCGGACAGCTCCTACGAGCAGTACTTC | CASSIVPDSSYEQYF | TRBV19 | - | TRBJ2-7 | - | 15
TGTGCCAGCAGCTCAGGGGCCCCCGGGGAGCTGTTTTTT | CASSSGAPGELFF | TRBV28 | - | TRBJ2-2 | - | 13
TGTGCCAGCAGCGTAGGAGGAGGGGTCTACACTGAAGCTTTCTTT | CASSVGGGVYTEAFF | TRBV9 | - | TRBJ1-1 | - | 15
TGTGCCAGCAGCCTTGGACAGCCGGACCAGCCCCAGCATTTT | CASSLGQPDQPQHF | TRBV7-9 | - | TRBJ1-5 | - | 14
TGTGCCAGCAGCCCAGAAGCTTTCTTT | CASSPEAFF | TRBV11-2 | - | TRBJ1-1 | - | 9
TGTGCCAGCAGTTTTGGTAGGGCTCCTGAAGCTTTCTTT | CASSFGRAPEAFF | TRBV12-3/TRBV12-4 | - | TRBJ1-1 | - | 13
TGTGCCAGCAGCTTGGCTGGGAGGGCCTCGGAGACCCAGTACTTC | CASSLAGRASETQYF | TRBV5-8 | TRBD2 | TRBJ2-5 | - | 15
TGTGCCAGCAGCTTTGTTTTGGCCGGAGAGCAGTACTTC | CASSFVLAGEQYF | TRBV5-4 | - | TRBJ2-7 | - | 13
TGTGCCAGCAGTTACGGTCGGGACAGAAGTGGAAACACCATATATTTT | CASSYGRDRSGNTIYF | TRBV6-5 | TRBD1 | TRBJ1-3 | - | 16
TGTGCCAGCTCACCATCGAGGCAGGGAAACACTGAAGCTTTCTTT | CASSPSRQGNTEAFF | TRBV18 | - | TRBJ1-1 | - | 15
TGCGCCAGCAGCTTGGAGGGACAGGACCTTACCGGGGAGCTGTTTTTT | CASSLEGQDLTGELFF | TRBV5-1 | TRBD1 | TRBJ2-2 | - | 16
TGTGCCAGCAGCGTAACAGGGCCCAGCTATGGCTACACCTTC | CASSVTGPSYGYTF | TRBV7-2 | - | TRBJ1-2 | - | 14
TGTGCCAGCAGCTTCCAGACAACTAATGAAAAACTGTTTTTT | CASSFQTTNEKLFF | TRBV7-9 | - | TRBJ1-4 | - | 14
TGTGCCAGCAGCTCAGCAGGGGTTCGGGAAGCTTTCTTT | CASSSAGVREAFF | TRBV7-8 | - | TRBJ1-1 | - | 13